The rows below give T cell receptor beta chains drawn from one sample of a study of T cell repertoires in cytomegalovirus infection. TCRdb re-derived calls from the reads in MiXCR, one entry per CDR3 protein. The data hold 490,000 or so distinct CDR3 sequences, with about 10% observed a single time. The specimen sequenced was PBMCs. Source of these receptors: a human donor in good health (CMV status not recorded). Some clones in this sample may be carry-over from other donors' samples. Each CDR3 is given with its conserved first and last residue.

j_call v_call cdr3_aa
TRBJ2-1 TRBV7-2 CASSLNGGIAGGYNEQFF
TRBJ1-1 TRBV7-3 CASSSHRGVNTEAFF
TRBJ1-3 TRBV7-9 CASSSPGQDYLSGNTIYF
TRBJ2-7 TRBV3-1 CASSQVQDRAYEQYF
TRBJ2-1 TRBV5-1 CASSLVAGGLNEQFF
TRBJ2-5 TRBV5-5 CASSLSLAGGQETQYF
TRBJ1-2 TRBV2 CASSALEGDGGYTF
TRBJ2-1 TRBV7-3 CTSSSRPNNEQFF
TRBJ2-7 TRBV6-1 CASRNRDTVDYEQYF
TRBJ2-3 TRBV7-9 CASTKGRNPTDTQYF
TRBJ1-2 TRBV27 CASSSGDRNGYTF
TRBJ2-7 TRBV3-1 CASSQGVRRVDNSYEQYF
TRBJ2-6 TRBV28 CASSLIGQGTSGANVLTF
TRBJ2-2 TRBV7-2 CASSSNRGRPGELFF
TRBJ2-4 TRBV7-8 CASSSRLNRRPDF
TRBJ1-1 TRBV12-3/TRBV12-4 CASSPRQGPNTEAFF
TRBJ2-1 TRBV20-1 CSASGTGITYNEQFF
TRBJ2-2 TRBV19 CASRTAADTGELFF
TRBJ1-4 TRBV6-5 CASSYVRTTNEKLFF
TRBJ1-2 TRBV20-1 CSATSGSNYGYTF
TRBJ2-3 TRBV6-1 CASGRNTDTQYF
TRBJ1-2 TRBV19 CASNDGTLNYGYTF
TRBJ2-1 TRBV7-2 CASSRGRGDEQFF
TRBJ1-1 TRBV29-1 CSFGHTNTEAFF
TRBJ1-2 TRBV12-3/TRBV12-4 CASSSQGRYGYTF
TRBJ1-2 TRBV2 CASSEGTGKANYGYTF
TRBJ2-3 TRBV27 CASSLRGRGRTDTQYF
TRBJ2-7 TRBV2 CASRTVRYEQYF
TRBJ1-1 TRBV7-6 CASSLNPRVEAFF
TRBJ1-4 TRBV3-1 CASSRESGATNEKLFF
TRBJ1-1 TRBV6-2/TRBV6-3 CASSRTGSEAFF
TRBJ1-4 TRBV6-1 CASSEIGAATNEKLFF